This passage covers 10 T cell receptor beta chains from one sample sequenced in a study of blood T cells in healthy people across ages. Together with a sample-barcoded 5' primer, a J-beta primer mix was included in a second PCR lasting roughly 6 to 12 cycles. One entry per CDR3 protein, called by TCRdb with MiXCR from the 5' RACE reads. The sample records more than 800,000 distinct CDR3 sequences, under 35% being singletons. The sequencing sample was made of blood. The receptor set was obtained from a woman over 75 in good health.

The table lists this clonotype with many counts. The V and J genes are TRBV20-1 and TRBJ2-3; 8 nucleotides align to TRBD1. Germline CDR1 DFQATT, CDR2 SNEGSKA (reference sequence). The CDR3 covers 14 residues. Trimming at V came to 1 base and at J to 5 bases, leaving 5 bases not matched to a gene. As DNA, the CDR3 is TGCAGTGCTAGAGCCATACAGGGGGAAGATACGCAGTATTTT. This gives the protein CSARAIQGEDTQYF.

The chain couples TRBV12-5 to TRBJ2-1; the match to TRBD2 covers 9 bases. The CDR3 is made up of 15 amino acids. The V gene's germline CDR1 is LGHNT and CDR2 FRNRAP. V lost 8 bases, J lost 8 bases, and 13 bases stayed unmatched. DNA of the CDR3: TGTGCTAGTCAGCCCCCTTGGCGGGGGGGGTATGAGCAGTTCTTC. Translating gives CASQPPWRGGYEQFF.

CDR3 in DNA: TGTGCCAGCAGCCAACTCCGAGATCCTGGAAACACCATATATTTT. Protein product: CASSQLRDPGNTIYF. J is TRBJ1-3 and V is TRBV7-8; D gene uncertain. Trimming removed 5 bases at V and 2 bases at J, with 13 bases between. Germline assignment: CDR1 SGHVS and CDR2 FQNEAQ. The CDR3 runs 15 residues.

Only a few counts were recorded for this clonotype. This chain's CDR3 is CASRRQVGGYGYTF. The CDR3 bases are TGTGCCAGCAGGCGACAGGTTGGCGGGTATGGCTACACCTTC. The J gene is TRBJ1-2, the V gene TRBV6-5, with D perhaps TRBD1 (6 bases). CDR3 length equals 14 residues. Germline loops: CDR1 MNHEY, CDR2 SVGAGI. Trimming shortened V by 6 bases and J by 5 bases, and 16 bases separated the two germline ends.

In its sample, this clonotype was seen many times. The gene calls are TRBV20-1 and TRBJ2-5, with D perhaps being TRBD1 or TRBD2 (6 bases each). V lost 2 bases, J lost 2 bases, and 12 bases lay in between. The CDR3 runs to 14 residues. CDR1 and CDR2 from the germline V gene are DFQATT and SNEGSKA (reference sequence). The CDR3 bases are TGCAGTGCTAGATACCGGGGGCGGCAAGAGACCCAGTACTTC. It is translated as CSARYRGRQETQYF.

The genes are TRBV30 and TRBJ2-1; 8 bases agree with TRBD2. V shed 2 bases, J shed 13 bases, and the junction held 7 bases outside the gene matches. Germline values: CDR1 GTSNPN, CDR2 SVGIG (reference sequence). The CDR3 has 12 amino acids. CDR3 region: CAWSTSGSEQFF. The DNA for the CDR3 is TGTGCCTGGAGTACAAGCGGGAGTGAACAGTTCTTC.

Written as DNA, the CDR3 is TGTGCCAGCAGCTTAGTGGACCAGGGGGGCACTGAAGCTTTCTTT. It yields the protein CASSLVDQGGTEAFF. The chain is built from TRBV7-2 and TRBJ1-1; 7 bases map to TRBD1. The CDR3 is made up of 15 amino acids. CDR1 and CDR2 from the germline V gene are SGHTA and FQGNSA. V shed 1 base and J 4 bases; nucleotides not matched to a gene: 6.

This clonotype was detected a few times. CDR3 amino acids: CASSSSGYTGELFF. The CDR3, as DNA: TGTGCCAGCAGTTCGTCAGGGTACACCGGGGAGCTGTTTTTT. V and J are TRBV6-2 or TRBV6-3 and TRBJ2-2, with a weak D call TRBD1 (5 bases). The CDR3 length is 14 residues. V lost 4 bases and J lost 3, with 9 bases in between. Germline-derived CDR1 and CDR2 are MNHEY and SVGEGT.

The chain has TRBV20-1 and TRBJ1-1; 9 bases agree with TRBD1. CDR1 DFQATT and CDR2 SNEGSKA come from the germline V gene (reference sequence). This CDR3 spans 15 amino acids. The trim removed 6 bases at V and 6 bases at J, leaving 14 bases unmatched. CDR3 nucleotides: TGCAGTGCCCGAAGTAAGGACAGGGGTAAACCTGAAGCTTTCTTT. This translates into CSARSKDRGKPEAFF.

V and J are TRBV20-1 and TRBJ1-1; TRBD1 matches at 9 bases. The CDR3 is 14 amino acids. The junction had 2 bases not matched to a gene; V was cut back by 2 bases and J by 1 base. Germline V gene data show CDR1 as DFQATT and CDR2 as SNEGSKA (reference sequence). DNA of the CDR3: TGCAGTGCTAGACCGACAGGGGGGAACACTGAAGCTTTCTTT. Amino acids: CSARPTGGNTEAFF.